This note documents a single T cell receptor (beta chain) sequence. The CDR3 is made up of 15 amino acids. Germline CDR1 reads LGHNA; CDR2 reads YSLEER. V lost 1 base and J lost 3, with 12 bases in between. This sample is drawn from a study of blood T cell repertoires in COVID-19. Study-level information: Acute-phase and convalescent COVID-19 samples originated in the United States, Italy and Spain. T cells, B-cell-depleted T cells, or PBMCs provided the cDNA or gDNA that served as material.

Authors' analysis steps: Reference gene primer amplification gave nucleated cell count estimates. Repertoires were generated with immunoSEQ multiplex PCR, while TCRdb's copy carries only in-frame clones and drops some. That table supplies the V and J calls and clone size; D and trimming were determined from the DNA. This table holds some 230,000 clones, around 84% found once. The receptor's source is a woman aged 55-69 years who had recovered from COVID-19. V usage is TRBV4-3 and J usage is TRBJ1-1; D is unclear. The sequencing input was peripheral blood. The CDR3 sequence: CASSQAKGGDTEAFF. CDR3 DNA sequence: TGCGCCAGCAGCCAAGCAAAGGGAGGCGACACTGAAGCTTTCTTT.